Described below is a single T cell receptor (beta chain) sequence and its context. The antigen remains undetermined. The sample comes from a study of long-term antiretroviral therapy in people with HIV. From germline, CDR1 is LGHNA and CDR2 YSLEER. The CDR3 length is 15 residues. At survey level, the immunoSEQ assay was run in its v3.0 version. Using immunoSEQ multiplex PCR, the repertoire was profiled, and TCRdb retains in-frame clones only, with some absent. In the table there are roughly 40,000 clones, approximately 86% of which are singletons. Findings and limits, study-wide: The range of CDR3 lengths in HIV repertoires proved narrower than that found in controls.

The chain uses TRBV4-3 and TRBJ2-5; weak D call: TRBD1 (6 bases). The J call may be faulty, since TRBJ2-7 better matches the DNA end. The sequences come from unsorted PBMCs, collected just before starting antiretroviral therapy. This TCR derives from a woman in her late teens or twenties with HIV. The CDR3 reads CASSQEGTGSYEQYF. CDR3 in DNA: TGCGCCAGCAGCCAAGAAGGTACAGGGTCCTACGAGCAGTACTTC.